Below are 32 T cell receptor beta chains sequenced from a single sample in a study of identical twins. Via MiXCR, TCRdb re-called the 5' RACE reads, giving one row per CDR3 protein. The repertoire consists of roughly 250,000 distinct CDR3 sequences, with around 15% occurring once and the leading ten covering around 9.5%. Sequencing was performed on memory (CD45RO+) T cells sorted from blood. The receptors originated from a young woman in good health.

This clonotype was detected a few times. The V gene is TRBV16, the J gene TRBJ2-7; no firm D call. CDR3 length: 13 residues. Looked up from germline, CDR1 is KGHSY and CDR2 is FQNENV. Trimming cost V 0 bases and J 1 base, with 4 bases left between them. CDR3 sequence reads: CASSQSWSYEQYF. The DNA of the CDR3 is TGTGCCAGCAGCCAATCGTGGTCCTACGAGCAGTACTTC.

This clonotype has only a few counts. V gene TRBV7-9 combines with J gene TRBJ1-6, with TRBD1 matching 7 bases. Germline V gene data show CDR1 as SEHNR and CDR2 as FQNEAQ (reference sequence). The length of the CDR3 is 16 residues. With 5 bases clipped from V and 2 bases from J, the junction kept 6 bases outside the gene matches. The CDR3 loop is CASSQGTAAYNSPLHF. The CDR3, as DNA: TGTGCCAGCAGCCAAGGGACAGCCGCCTATAATTCACCCCTCCACTTT. Combining the CDR3 with reference TRBV7-9 and TRBJ1-6 gives the whole variable domain DTGVSQNPRHKITKRGQNVTFRCDPISEHNRLYWYRQTLGQGPEFLTYFQNEAQLEKSRLLSDRFSAERPKGSFSTLEIQRTEQGDSAMYLCASSQGTAAYNSPLHFGNGTRLTVT.

This clonotype was seen only a few times. This sequence joins TRBV6-1 and TRBJ2-5, with D tentatively TRBD1 (5 bases). The CDR3 is made up of 15 amino acids. The V gene lost 11 bases and the J gene lost 2 bases, with 21 bases spanning the gap. Per the germline V gene, CDR1 is MNHNS and CDR2 is SASEGT. The CDR3 is CACQRFRVGQETQYF. CDR3 coding DNA: TGTGCCTGCCAGCGCTTCAGGGTGGGGCAAGAGACCCAGTACTTC.

The chain joins TRBV6-5 to TRBJ1-6, with D possibly being TRBD1 (6 bases). Per germline, CDR1 MNHEY and CDR2 SVGAGI. The CDR3 loop spans 15 amino acids. Trimming took 4 bases from V and 9 from J, leaving 16 bases between them. CDR3 protein: CASSSLIQGGSPLHF. CDR3 DNA sequence: TGTGCCAGCAGTTCCCTCATCCAAGGGGGTTCACCCCTCCACTTT.

This clonotype was detected only a few times. This chain joins TRBV20-1 and TRBJ1-2; a weak D match, TRBD1 (6 bases). The germline V gene encodes CDR1 DFQATT and CDR2 SNEGSKA (reference sequence). The CDR3 has 12 amino acids. The V gene lost 6 bases and the J gene lost 3 bases, with 11 bases spanning the gap. CDR3 sequence reads: CSAYDRHYGYTF. The CDR3 nucleotides read TGCAGTGCATACGACAGGCACTATGGCTACACCTTC.

The V and J genes are TRBV5-1 and TRBJ2-7, with 8 bases fitting TRBD1. CDR3 length equals 14 residues. The germline CDR1 and CDR2 sequences are SGHRS and YFSETQ. After removal of 0 bases from V and 7 bases from J, the junction contained 6 bases not matched to a gene. CDR3: CASSLDRGSGEQYF. The CDR3, as DNA: TGCGCCAGCAGCTTGGACAGGGGGTCGGGTGAGCAGTACTTC.

The rearrangement uses TRBV20-1 and TRBJ2-3; D gene uncertain. Germline V gene lookup returns CDR1 DFQATT and CDR2 SNEGSKA (reference sequence). The CDR3 runs 11 residues. The germline V and J ends were trimmed by 5 bases and 4 bases, with 7 bases remaining between them. The CDR3 loop reads CSAWSADTQYF. DNA for the CDR3: TGCAGTGCTTGGAGCGCAGATACGCAGTATTTT.

This clonotype was recorded many times. This sequence joins TRBV3-1 and TRBJ2-2, with 9 bases that match TRBD2. The V and J ends lost 3 bases and 5 bases, in that order; junction bases with no gene match: 4. The CDR3 is made up of 15 amino acids. Germline CDR1 LGHDT, CDR2 YNNKEL (reference sequence). The CDR3 bases are TGTGCCAGCAGCCAGGCGGGGGGGCGAACCGGGGAGCTGTTTTTT. Protein sequence: CASSQAGGRTGELFF. Full variable domain (remainder filled in from reference TRBV3-1 and TRBJ2-2): DTAVSQTPKYLVTQMGNDKSIKCEQNLGHDTMYWYKQDSKKFLKIMFSYNNKELIINETVPNRFSPKSPDKAHLNLHINSLELGDSAVYFCASSQAGGRTGELFFGEGSRLTVL.

The V call is TRBV7-2, the J call TRBJ2-7; D unclear. The germline V and J ends were trimmed by 1 base and 3 bases, with 13 bases remaining between them. Germline CDR1 is SGHTA and CDR2 is FQGNSA. The CDR3 covers 15 residues. The CDR3 is CASSLDIQSHYEQYF. The DNA for the CDR3 is TGTGCCAGCAGCTTAGATATCCAGTCTCACTACGAGCAGTACTTC.

A few counts support this clonotype. The V and J genes are TRBV12-3 or TRBV12-4 and TRBJ2-5; a weak D match, TRBD2 (6 bases). The CDR3 loop spans 13 amino acids. With 6 bases removed from V and 1 base from J, the gap between germline ends came to 9 bases. The CDR3 here is CASRGLLQETQYF. The CDR3 region has the DNA TGTGCCAGCAGGGGACTTCTCCAAGAGACCCAGTACTTC.

The chain has TRBV20-1 and TRBJ2-7, with TRBD2 matching 7 bases. Germline V CDR1 and CDR2: DFQATT, SNEGSKA (reference sequence). The CDR3 runs to 15 residues. The junction had 9 bases not matched to a gene; V was cut back by 4 bases and J by 0 bases. The CDR3 nucleotides read TGCAGTGCTACAATTCTAGCGGCTAGCTCCTACGAGCAGTACTTC. It codes for CSATILAASSYEQYF.

The chain combines TRBV6-1 with TRBJ1-2; tentative D call: TRBD1 (6 bases). Trimming pared 6 bases from V and 6 bases from J, leaving 14 bases between. This CDR3 region has 13 residues. Germline values: CDR1 MNHNS, CDR2 SASEGT. CDR3 DNA sequence: TGTGCCAGCAGCGGGAGACAGGTCGATGGCTACACCTTC. This translates into CASSGRQVDGYTF.

The gene calls are TRBV12-3 or TRBV12-4 and TRBJ2-1, with 10 bases aligning to TRBD1. The length of the CDR3 is 15 residues. Losses at the gene ends were 3 bases for V and 8 bases for J; bases not matched to a gene: 7. In DNA, the CDR3 is TGTGCCAGCAGTTTTCGGACAGGGGGTAGGGATGAGCAGTTCTTC. Residues: CASSFRTGGRDEQFF.

The genes are TRBV20-1 and TRBJ2-3; D is unresolved. Germline V gene lookup returns CDR1 DFQATT and CDR2 SNEGSKA (reference sequence). Trimming pared 2 bases from V and 3 bases from J, leaving 6 bases between. The CDR3 is 12 residues long. The CDR3 loop reads CSARIATDTQYF. The CDR3 DNA reads TGCAGTGCTAGAATCGCTACAGATACGCAGTATTTT.

The table lists this clonotype with a few counts. The chain is built from TRBV7-2 and TRBJ2-5; either TRBD1 or TRBD2 may supply D (6 bases each). V lost 5 bases and J lost 5, with 18 bases in between. CDR1 is SGHTA, CDR2 FQGNSA, per germline. This CDR3 has 15 residues. The CDR3 is CASSRGGGRMETQYF. DNA for the CDR3: TGTGCCAGCAGCCGTGGTGGGGGGCGCATGGAGACCCAGTACTTC.

This chain joins TRBV5-1 and TRBJ1-2; D remains unclear. Germline-derived CDR1 and CDR2 are SGHRS and YFSETQ. CDR3 length: 13 amino acids. V was trimmed by 3 bases and J by 2 bases, leaving 8 bases between them. The CDR3 bases are TGCGCCAGCAGCTCTACTGGGAACTATGGCTACACCTTC. It encodes CASSSTGNYGYTF.

The chain has TRBV9 and TRBJ1-1, with TRBD1 as a possible D gene (5 bases). The CDR3 loop spans 15 amino acids. Between the trimmed V and J ends, which lost 0 bases and 4 bases, there was a span of 13 bases. Per germline, CDR1 SGDLS and CDR2 YYNGEE. The CDR3 DNA reads as TGTGCCAGCAGCGTAGGGGGCGAGATTTCCACTGAAGCTTTCTTT. This gives the protein CASSVGGEISTEAFF. Using reference TRBV9 and TRBJ1-1 for the parts outside the CDR3, the full variable domain is DSGVTQTPKHLITATGQRVTLRCSPRSGDLSVYWYQQSLDQGLQFLIQYYNGEERAKGNILERFSAQQFPDLHSELNLSSLELGDSALYFCASSVGGEISTEAFFGQGTRLTVV.

This chain joins TRBV21-1 and TRBJ1-1; the table's D call, TRBD1, was not checked against the DNA. TRBV21-1 is given as a pseudogene. The CDR3 totals 16 residues. The CDR3 region has the DNA TGTGCCAGCAGCAAAGGATTGACAGGTGTGGACACTGAAGCTTTCTTT. This gives the protein CASSKGLTGVDTEAFF.

This sequence joins TRBV20-1 and TRBJ1-5; D unclear. The CDR3 consists of 14 residues. The V gene lost 3 bases and the J gene lost 0 bases, with 9 bases spanning the gap. The germline gives CDR1 DFQATT, CDR2 SNEGSKA (reference sequence). CDR3 nucleotide sequence: TGCAGTGCTAGTCGGGGATATAGCAATCAGCCCCAGCATTTT. This encodes CSASRGYSNQPQHF.

V is TRBV7-9 and J is TRBJ2-3; D might be TRBD1 or TRBD2, each matching 5 bases. The germline V gene encodes CDR1 SEHNR and CDR2 FQNEAQ (reference sequence). There are 15 residues in the CDR3. V gave up 6 bases and J gave up 8 bases, with 21 bases separating them. The CDR3 loop reads CASSAPGGERGTQYF. CDR3 DNA sequence: TGTGCCAGCAGTGCCCCTGGGGGTGAGAGAGGTACGCAGTATTTT.

This clonotype was seen only a few times. The chain links TRBV4-3 to TRBJ2-1, with D tentatively TRBD2 (6 bases). The V gene lost 0 bases and the J gene lost 3 bases, with 21 bases spanning the gap. This CDR3 region has 19 residues. Per germline, CDR1 LGHNA and CDR2 YSLEER. CDR3 amino acids: CASSQDHFRGRSLYNEQFF. Here the CDR3 DNA reads TGCGCCAGCAGCCAAGACCACTTTCGGGGGAGGTCCCTCTACAATGAGCAGTTCTTC.

The rearrangement joins TRBV6-2 or TRBV6-3 to TRBJ2-2; TRBD2 agrees at 12 bases. V lost 6 bases and J lost 6; bases outside the gene matches: 2. This CDR3 has 14 amino acids. CDR1 is MNHEY and CDR2 is SVGEGT in the germline V gene. The DNA for the CDR3 is TGTGCCAGCAGCTCTAGCGGGGGGGCCGGGGAGCTGTTTTTT. It encodes CASSSSGGAGELFF.

This clonotype came up many times. This rearrangement joins TRBV12-3 or TRBV12-4 to TRBJ2-1; TRBD2 aligns across 8 bases. The CDR3 spans 15 residues. V shed 3 bases, J shed 6 bases, and the junction held 7 bases outside the gene matches. In DNA, the CDR3 is TGTGCCAGCAGTTTTCAGCCGGGAGGGGGCAATGAGCAGTTCTTC. Its protein is CASSFQPGGGNEQFF.

The table lists this clonotype with a few counts. The chain recombines TRBV4-1 with TRBJ2-1, with a weak D call TRBD1 (5 bases). CDR1 and CDR2 from the germline V gene are MGHRA and YSYEKL. V gave up 0 bases and J gave up 3 bases, with 9 bases separating them. This CDR3 is 15 amino acids long. The CDR3 DNA reads TGCGCCAGCAGCCAAGATCCAGGGCACTACAATGAGCAGTTCTTC. This encodes CASSQDPGHYNEQFF.

This clonotype came up a few times. The chain joins TRBV11-2 to TRBJ2-1; TRBD2 matches 11 bases. CDR3 length: 15 amino acids. The germline CDR1 and CDR2 sequences are SGHAT and FQNNGV. V lost 3 bases, J lost 7 bases, and 5 bases stayed unmatched. In nucleotides, the CDR3 is TGTGCCAGCAGCTTTACTAGCGGGGGTGGTAATGAGCAGTTCTTC. Translating it yields CASSFTSGGGNEQFF.

The J gene is TRBJ2-1, the V gene TRBV29-1; TRBD2 matches 11 bases. With 0 bases clipped from V and 6 bases from J, the junction kept 10 bases outside the gene matches. CDR1 is SQVTM and CDR2 is ANQGSEA in the germline V gene. This CDR3 contains 17 residues. The CDR3 DNA reads as TGCAGCGTTGAAGAATTAGCGGGGGGGCCTCTCTCCAATGAGCAGTTCTTC. Its translation: CSVEELAGGPLSNEQFF.

The chain links TRBV4-3 to TRBJ2-2, with 7 bases fitting TRBD2. The CDR3 is made up of 15 amino acids. Germline-derived CDR1 and CDR2 are LGHNA and YSLEER. V was pared by 2 bases and J by 4 bases, with 4 bases of the junction left unmatched. As DNA, the CDR3 is TGCGCCAGCAGCCAATCGCTAGCGGTCACCGGGGAGCTGTTTTTT. Encoded protein: CASSQSLAVTGELFF.

This clonotype was detected ten times or more. The chain has TRBV7-9 and TRBJ1-2; no definite D call. Trimming cost V 7 bases and J 0 bases, with 12 bases left between them. Germline V gives CDR1 SEHNR, CDR2 FQNEAQ (reference sequence). The CDR3 contains 14 residues. Here the CDR3 DNA reads TGTGCCAGCACCACTTTTGGGTCTAACTATGGCTACACCTTC. Translating gives CASTTFGSNYGYTF.

The table lists this clonotype with many counts. This chain links TRBV5-1 with TRBJ1-2; D remains ambiguous. Germline CDR1 is SGHRS and CDR2 is YFSETQ. The V gene lost 0 bases and the J gene lost 5 bases, with 8 bases spanning the gap. The CDR3 has 13 residues. The CDR3 region is CASSLAASYGYTF. The CDR3 DNA reads as TGCGCCAGCAGCTTGGCGGCCAGTTATGGCTACACCTTC.

This clonotype was recorded at least ten times. The rearrangement uses TRBV3-1 and TRBJ2-5, with D possibly being TRBD2 (6 bases). The CDR3 runs 14 residues. Trimming left V 1 base short and J 4 bases short, with 10 bases between. The germline CDR1 and CDR2 sequences are LGHDT and YNNKEL (reference sequence). The CDR3 is CASSQAEGTETQYF. CDR3 nucleotides: TGTGCCAGCAGCCAAGCGGAGGGGACAGAGACCCAGTACTTC.

This clonotype has only a few counts. J is TRBJ2-3 and V is TRBV18, with TRBD1 identical over 10 bases. V lost 3 bases and J lost 2; bases outside the gene matches: 5. The CDR3 consists of 16 residues. Germline CDR1 KGHSH, CDR2 LQKENI. This chain's CDR3 is CASSPQGQGNTDTQYF. The CDR3 DNA sequence: TGTGCCAGCTCACCCCAGGGACAGGGGAACACAGATACGCAGTATTTT.

In its sample, this clonotype was seen a few times. This chain connects TRBV7-2 to TRBJ2-5; D unresolved. The V gene lost 1 base and the J gene lost 5 bases, with 11 bases spanning the gap. The CDR3 runs to 14 residues. CDR1 is SGHTA and CDR2 is FQGNSA in the germline V gene. The CDR3 bases are TGTGCCAGCAGCTTAGGGGCCCTCTGGGAGACCCAGTACTTC. Protein: CASSLGALWETQYF. Full variable domain (missing parts from reference TRBV7-2 and TRBJ2-5): GAGVSQSPSNKVTEKGKDVELRCDPISGHTALYWYRQSLGQGLEFLIYFQGNSAPDKSGLPSDRFSAERTGGSVSTLTIQRTQQEDSAVYLCASSLGALWETQYFGPGTRLLVL.